Below are 6 T cell receptor beta chains sequenced from a single sample in a study of shared clonotypes between healthy human individuals. Sequencing used immunoSEQ multiplex PCR; TCRdb keeps in-frame clones, though not all of them. This sample has some 480,000 clones, with around 80% found just once. The sample comprised PBMCs. The source is a woman aged 40 to 49 in good health. Some clones in this sample may be carry-over from other donors' samples.

The V and J genes are TRBV5-1 and TRBJ2-1; 7 bases fit TRBD1. V was clipped by 0 bases and J by 7 bases; unmatched bases: 7. This CDR3 is 15 amino acids long. The germline V gene encodes CDR1 SGHRS and CDR2 YFSETQ. This chain's CDR3 is CASSLAGQAVNEQFF. The CDR3 nucleotides are TGCGCCAGCAGCTTGGCAGGACAGGCCGTAAATGAGCAGTTCTTC.

This chain connects TRBV18 to TRBJ2-3; D may be TRBD2 (6 bases). This CDR3 is 15 amino acids long. Germline CDR1 KGHSH, CDR2 LQKENI. The ends were cut back, 10 bases at V and 0 bases at J, with 17 bases in the middle. The DNA of the CDR3 is TGTGCCACCATAGGGGAGGCGACTAGCACAGATACGCAGTATTTT. As protein: CATIGEATSTDTQYF.

This clone was observed a handful of times. Other DNA variants within this sample encode the same CDR3. The rearrangement uses TRBV2 and TRBJ1-5; D remains unclear. The V end lost 3 bases, the J end lost 4 bases, and 10 bases lay between the germline ends. Germline CDR1 is SNHLY and CDR2 is FYNNEI. The CDR3 contains 14 residues. The CDR3: CASSEGRSNQPQHF. CDR3 sequence (DNA): TGTGCCAGCAGTGAGGGCAGGTCTAATCAGCCCCAGCATTTT.

CDR3 bases: TGTGCCAGCAGCCAAGAACTAGCGGGAGCAGATACGCAGTATTTT. Translating it yields CASSQELAGADTQYF. This rearrangement joins TRBV4-2 to TRBJ2-3; 11 nucleotides match TRBD2. CDR3 length: 15 amino acids. Germline V gene lookup returns CDR1 LGHNA and CDR2 YNFKEQ. V gave up 0 bases and J gave up 4 bases; unmatched junction bases: 0.

The CDR3 here is CATSGQTGANVLTF. The CDR3 DNA follows: TGTGCCACCAGCGGTCAGACTGGGGCCAACGTCCTGACTTTC. The chain couples TRBV15 to TRBJ2-6; D is unresolved. V was trimmed by 5 bases and J by 2 bases, leaving 7 bases between them. The V gene's germline CDR1 is LNHNV and CDR2 YYDKDF (reference sequence). This CDR3 region has 14 residues.

The chain couples TRBV7-2 to TRBJ2-7; D could derive from TRBD1 or TRBD2 (5 bases each). The germline CDR1 and CDR2 sequences are SGHTA and FQGNSA. Trimming stripped 1 base from V and 1 base from J, with 14 bases between. The CDR3 is 16 residues long. CDR3 sequence reads: CASSLVGAPGSYEQYF. The DNA for the CDR3 is TGTGCCAGCAGCTTAGTCGGGGCCCCCGGGTCCTACGAGCAGTACTTC.